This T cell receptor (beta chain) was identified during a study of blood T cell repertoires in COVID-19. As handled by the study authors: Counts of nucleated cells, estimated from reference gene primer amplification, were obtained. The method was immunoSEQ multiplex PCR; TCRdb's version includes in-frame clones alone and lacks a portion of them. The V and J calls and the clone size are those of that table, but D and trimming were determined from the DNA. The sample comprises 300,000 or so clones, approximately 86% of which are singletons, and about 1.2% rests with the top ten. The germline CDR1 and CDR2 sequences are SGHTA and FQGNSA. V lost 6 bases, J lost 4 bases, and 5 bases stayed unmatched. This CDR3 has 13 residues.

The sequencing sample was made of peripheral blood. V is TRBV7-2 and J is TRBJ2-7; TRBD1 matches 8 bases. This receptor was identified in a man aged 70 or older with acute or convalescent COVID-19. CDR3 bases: TGTGCCAGCAGAGGACAGGGCGCGTACGAGCAGTACTTC. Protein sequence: CASRGQGAYEQYF. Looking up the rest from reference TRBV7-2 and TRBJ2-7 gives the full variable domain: GAGVSQSPSNKVTEKGKDVELRCDPISGHTALYWYRQSLGQGLEFLIYFQGNSAPDKSGLPSDRFSAERTGGSVSTLTIQRTQQEDSAVYLCASRGQGAYEQYFGPGTRLTVT.